This T cell receptor beta chain was found in a study of shared T cell receptors in the human thymus. This clone was seen a few times. Germline assignment: CDR1 LGHNA and CDR2 YNFKEQ. The V end lost 2 bases, the J end lost 2 bases, and 13 bases lay between the germline ends. This CDR3 is 15 amino acids long. Sequencing used immunoSEQ multiplex PCR; TCRdb keeps in-frame clones, though not all of them. The sample consists of hundreds of thousands of clones, around nine tenths of them appearing once. These sequences were also reported in another study, on human thymus T cells. From that study: Corrective cardiac operations yielded the resected thymus tissue. Unrelated individuals had highly overlapping thymic repertoires, as reported in related research.

The sequence came from a boy younger than two with a congenital heart defect. Sequencing used thymocytes. The rearrangement uses TRBV4-2 and TRBJ2-7; tentative D call: TRBD2 (6 bases). The CDR3 spells CASSQSVGGTYEQYF. The CDR3 region has the DNA TGTGCCAGCAGCCAATCGGTGGGCGGGACCTACGAGCAGTACTTC.